These 32 T cell receptor beta chains share one sample of origin, sequenced in a study of yellow fever vaccine responses in identical twins. TCRdb fed the RT-PCR reads into MiXCR, producing one record per CDR3 protein. The table lists approximately 33,000 distinct CDR3 sequences, less than 70% of them singletons, with roughly 4.3% in the top ten. The sequencing here drew on T cells from blood (PBMCs), unsorted or a sorted subset (not recorded which), taken before or after yellow fever vaccination (not recorded which). These receptors were collected from a young woman who received the yellow fever vaccine.

The gene calls are TRBV28 and TRBJ2-2; D is possibly TRBD2 (7 bases). The CDR3 extends over 15 amino acids. The V end was cut by 8 bases, the J end by 2 bases, with 15 bases between. Germline CDR1 MDHEN, CDR2 SYDVKM. CDR3: CASFFGGQNTGELFF. CDR3 bases: TGTGCCAGCTTCTTCGGGGGGCAAAACACCGGGGAGCTGTTTTTT.

This chain connects TRBV19 to TRBJ1-5; D is unclear. V shed 9 bases and J shed 6 bases, with 12 bases lying between them. Germline V CDR1 and CDR2: LNHDA, SQIVND (reference sequence). This CDR3 comprises 12 residues. The CDR3, as DNA: TGTGCCAGCGGACGGTTTCTTCAGCCCCAGCATTTT. Its protein is CASGRFLQPQHF.

J is TRBJ2-1 and V is TRBV15; TRBD2 is a possible D gene (7 bases). V was clipped by 3 bases and J by 3 bases, with 15 bases between them. Germline values: CDR1 LNHNV, CDR2 YYDKDF (reference sequence). The CDR3 runs to 16 residues. The CDR3 spells CATSREGGGHYNEQFF. The CDR3 nucleotides are TGTGCCACCAGCAGGGAGGGCGGGGGACACTACAATGAGCAGTTCTTC.

The genes are TRBV29-1 and TRBJ1-1; D possibly corresponds to TRBD1 (6 bases). The CDR3 runs 14 residues. Germline values: CDR1 SQVTM, CDR2 ANQGSEA. V shed 5 bases and J shed 3 bases, with 16 bases lying between them. In DNA form, the CDR3 reads TGCAGCGTTTCTCGACAGGCGGGGGACACTGAAGCTTTCTTT. It specifies CSVSRQAGDTEAFF. Using reference TRBV29-1 and TRBJ1-1 for the parts outside the CDR3, the full variable domain is SAVISQKPSRDICQRGTSLTIQCQVDSQVTMMFWYRQQPGQSLTLIATANQGSEATYESGFVIDKFPISRPNLTFSTLTVSNMSPEDSSIYLCSVSRQAGDTEAFFGQGTRLTVV.

The genes are TRBV7-6 and TRBJ2-7; 9 bases agree with TRBD2. The CDR3 spans 16 residues. V was clipped by 5 bases and J by 2 bases; unmatched bases: 10. Germline-derived CDR1 and CDR2 are SGHVS and FNYEAQ. CDR3 region: CASSPSQGLATYEQYF. Written as DNA, the CDR3 is TGTGCCAGCAGCCCATCCCAGGGACTAGCAACCTACGAGCAGTACTTC.

The V call is TRBV10-1, the J call TRBJ2-5, with a tentative D call TRBD1 (7 bases). CDR3 length: 15 amino acids. Per germline, CDR1 WNHNN and CDR2 SYGVQD (reference sequence). The V gene lost 4 bases and the J gene lost 4 bases, with 16 bases spanning the gap. In DNA form, the CDR3 reads TGCGCCAGCAGTGCCGCGGCAGGGGGACTAGAGACCCAGTACTTC. Translated, it gives CASSAAAGGLETQYF.

V is TRBV12-3 or TRBV12-4 and J is TRBJ2-5, with D perhaps assigned TRBD1 or TRBD2 (5 bases each). The ends were cut back, 6 bases at V and 4 bases at J, with 15 bases in the middle. The CDR3 spans 14 residues. The CDR3 DNA reads TGTGCCAGCAGCCCTGGACTGAGGGGAGAGACCCAGTACTTC. This encodes CASSPGLRGETQYF.

This clonotype was counted a few times. This chain uses TRBV13 with TRBJ2-1; 7 nucleotides line up with TRBD1. V lost 6 bases to trimming and J lost 6 bases; unmatched junction nucleotides: 11. Per germline, CDR1 PRHDT and CDR2 FYEKMQ (reference sequence). CDR3 size: 15 residues. The CDR3 loop reads CASRARQGTFNEQFF. The CDR3 nucleotides are TGTGCCAGCAGAGCCAGACAGGGCACCTTCAATGAGCAGTTCTTC. Looking up the rest from reference TRBV13 and TRBJ2-1 gives the full variable domain: AAGVIQSPRHLIKEKRETATLKCYPIPRHDTVYWYQQGPGQDPQFLISFYEKMQSDKGSIPDRFSAQQFSDYHSELNMSSLELGDSALYFCASRARQGTFNEQFFGPGTRLTVL.

CDR3 nucleotides: TGTGCCAGCAGCTTTGGGGGAGGTACAGATACGCAGTATTTT. Amino acid sequence: CASSFGGGTDTQYF. The chain recombines TRBV7-2 with TRBJ2-3; TRBD2 might be the D (6 bases). V was shortened by 3 bases and J by 3 bases, with 10 bases between the two germline ends. This CDR3 is 14 amino acids long. Germline CDR1 is SGHTA and CDR2 is FQGNSA.

V gene TRBV6-1 combines with J gene TRBJ2-7; D might be TRBD1 or TRBD2, each matching 5 bases. Trimming left V 4 bases short and J 2 bases short, with 15 bases between. CDR1 MNHNS and CDR2 SASEGT come from the germline V gene. This CDR3 spans 15 amino acids. CDR3 in amino acids: CASSVQTGPAYEQYV. The CDR3 nucleotides are TGTGCCAGCAGTGTTCAAACGGGGCCCGCCTACGAGCAGTACGTC.

The chain employs TRBV4-3 and TRBJ2-1, with D unresolved. Trimming stripped 0 bases from V and 5 bases from J, with 11 bases between. Per the germline V gene, CDR1 is LGHNA and CDR2 is YSLEER. The CDR3 spans 15 residues. DNA of the CDR3: TGCGCCAGCAGCCAAGAACAGCGCCCTGACAATGAGCAGTTCTTC. It specifies CASSQEQRPDNEQFF.

The J gene is TRBJ1-4, the V gene TRBV7-9, with TRBD1 matching over 11 bases. Germline CDR1 reads SEHNR; CDR2 reads FQNEAQ (reference sequence). The CDR3 is 16 residues long. J was trimmed by 8 bases and V by 5 bases; bases with no gene match: 10. DNA for the CDR3: TGTGCCAGCAGCAAGGGACAGGGGGTGCCTTTGGAAAAACTGTTTTTT. The encoded protein is CASSKGQGVPLEKLFF.

The gene calls are TRBV12-3 or TRBV12-4 and TRBJ2-5; weak D call: TRBD2 (5 bases). This CDR3 comprises 14 residues. The ends were cut back, 0 bases at V and 5 bases at J, with 10 bases in the middle. The CDR3 protein is CASSLAGAWETQYF. The DNA for the CDR3 is TGTGCCAGCAGTTTAGCGGGAGCCTGGGAGACCCAGTACTTC.

The chain employs TRBV7-6 and TRBJ2-1, with 10 bases lining up with TRBD1. The germline CDR1 and CDR2 sequences are SGHVS and FNYEAQ. The trim removed 2 bases at V and 4 bases at J, leaving 5 bases unmatched. This CDR3 has 16 amino acids. CDR3 sequence: CASSLMGQGTYNEQFF. The CDR3 nucleotides read TGTGCCAGCAGCTTAATGGGACAGGGGACTTACAATGAGCAGTTCTTC.

CDR3 bases: TGTGCCAGCAGCGTACTAGCGAACACCGGGGAGCTGTTTTTT. Translation: CASSVLANTGELFF. The chain joins TRBV11-2 to TRBJ2-2; a weak D match, TRBD2 (5 bases). The CDR3 loop spans 14 amino acids. Germline V CDR1 and CDR2: SGHAT, FQNNGV. V gave up 5 bases and J gave up 0 bases, with 7 bases separating them.

This clonotype has a handful of counts. The rearrangement joins TRBV19 to TRBJ2-5, with D hard to call. V dropped 3 bases and J dropped 0 bases, with 14 bases sitting between them. The CDR3 totals 16 residues. Per the germline V gene, CDR1 is LNHDA and CDR2 is SQIVND (reference sequence). DNA for the CDR3: TGTGCCAGTAGTATGGGTTGGGTCGGGTACCAAGAGACCCAGTACTTC. Its translation: CASSMGWVGYQETQYF.

The chain employs TRBV11-3 and TRBJ2-1; TRBD2 might be the D (5 bases). The CDR3 runs 16 residues. Germline V CDR1 and CDR2: SGHNT, YENEEA. Trimming pared 5 bases from V and 3 bases from J, leaving 17 bases between. The CDR3 sequence: CASSPEGLSVYNEQFF. The CDR3 DNA follows: TGTGCCAGCAGCCCTGAGGGCCTCTCCGTCTACAATGAGCAGTTCTTC. The full variable domain, with the rest looked up from reference TRBV11-3 and TRBJ2-1, is EAGVVQSPRYKIIEKKQPVAFWCNPISGHNTLYWYLQNLGQGPELLIRYENEEAVDDSQLPKDRFSAERLKGVDSTLKIQPAELGDSAVYLCASSPEGLSVYNEQFFGPGTRLTVL.

This clonotype has a handful of counts. The chain employs TRBV11-1 and TRBJ2-7, with 7 bases that match TRBD1. Looked up from germline, CDR1 is SGHAT and CDR2 is FQDESV (reference sequence). The CDR3 length is 13 residues. The V segment lost 7 bases and the J segment 4 bases; nucleotides outside the gene matches: 7. Here the CDR3 reads CASTRTGLYEQYV. The CDR3 DNA reads as TGTGCCAGCACCAGGACAGGTCTGTACGAGCAGTACGTC.

This chain joins TRBV29-1 and TRBJ2-4; 9 positions agree with TRBD2. Germline V gene lookup returns CDR1 SQVTM and CDR2 ANQGSEA. The CDR3 extends over 13 amino acids. V was clipped by 7 bases and J by 6 bases; unmatched bases: 7. In DNA form, the CDR3 reads TGCAGCGCCGCCGGGACTAGCAGAAACATTCAGTACTTC. Protein sequence: CSAAGTSRNIQYF.

This chain uses TRBV21-1 with TRBJ1-2. TRBV21-1 is listed as a pseudogene. The CDR3 runs 14 residues. The CDR3 protein is CASSKGTPNYGYTF. CDR3 nucleotide sequence: TGTGCCAGCAGCAAAGGAACACCTAACTATGGCTACACCTTC.

The table lists this clonotype with a few counts. V is TRBV5-1 and J is TRBJ2-3, with 7 positions matching TRBD1. Germline lookup yields CDR1 SGHRS and CDR2 YFSETQ. V shed 4 bases and J 2 bases; nucleotides not matched to a gene: 4. This CDR3 has 14 residues. This CDR3 is CASSRGTATDTQYF. CDR3 bases: TGCGCCAGCAGCCGAGGGACAGCCACAGATACGCAGTATTTT. Full variable domain (rest looked up from reference TRBV5-1 and TRBJ2-3): KAGVTQTPRYLIKTRGQQVTLSCSPISGHRSVSWYQQTPGQGLQFLFEYFSETQRNKGNFPGRFSGRQFSNSRSEMNVSTLELGDSALYLCASSRGTATDTQYFGPGTRLTVL.

The V and J genes are TRBV29-1 and TRBJ2-1; D possibly corresponds to TRBD1 (5 bases). CDR3 length: 14 amino acids. The germline V gene has CDR1 SQVTM and CDR2 ANQGSEA. V was trimmed by 6 bases and J by 3 bases, leaving 15 bases between them. The CDR3 is CSVTRAAFYNEQFF. CDR3 DNA sequence: TGCAGCGTGACCAGGGCTGCGTTCTACAATGAGCAGTTCTTC.

J is TRBJ1-2 and V is TRBV29-1; TRBD1 might be the D (6 bases). The V gene's germline CDR1 is SQVTM and CDR2 ANQGSEA. The CDR3 has 14 amino acids. The DNA of the CDR3 is TGCCCCGAATTTAAAGGGGGATCTAACTATGGCTACACCTTC. This gives the protein CPEFKGGSNYGYTF.

This clonotype was observed a single time. DNA for the CDR3: TGTGCCAGCAGACGGACAGGGAAGGGTGAGCAGTTCTTC. Protein sequence: CASRRTGKGEQFF. The chain carries TRBV5-5 and TRBJ2-1, with 8 nucleotides matching TRBD1. V was pared by 5 bases and J by 9 bases, with 7 bases of the junction left unmatched. Germline loops: CDR1 SGHKS, CDR2 YYEKEE (reference sequence). CDR3 length: 13 amino acids.

This clonotype was counted a few times. The chain combines TRBV6-1 with TRBJ1-1, with D unresolved. Germline V CDR1 and CDR2: MNHNS, SASEGT. V lost 6 bases, J lost 4 bases, and 6 bases lay in between. The CDR3 is 11 amino acids. CDR3 region: CASRAATEAFF. CDR3 sequence (DNA): TGTGCCAGCAGGGCGGCCACTGAAGCTTTCTTT.

The chain joins TRBV5-1 to TRBJ2-2, with unresolved D. The CDR3 loop spans 12 amino acids. Germline values: CDR1 SGHRS, CDR2 YFSETQ. V was pared by 6 bases and J by 3 bases, with 6 bases between. CDR3 nucleotides: TGCGCCAGCAAACGAGACACCGGGGAGCTGTTTTTT. Its protein is CASKRDTGELFF. The full variable domain, with the rest looked up from reference TRBV5-1 and TRBJ2-2, is KAGVTQTPRYLIKTRGQQVTLSCSPISGHRSVSWYQQTPGQGLQFLFEYFSETQRNKGNFPGRFSGRQFSNSRSEMNVSTLELGDSALYLCASKRDTGELFFGEGSRLTVL.

V usage is TRBV10-3 and J usage is TRBJ2-3, with D tentatively TRBD1 (6 bases). V lost 8 bases and J 2 bases, leaving 20 bases between the germline ends. The CDR3 is 16 residues long. Germline V gene lookup returns CDR1 ENHRY and CDR2 SYGVKD. The CDR3 region has the DNA TGTGCCATCGGCAGACAGGAGTCGGAACCCACAGATACGCAGTATTTT. It yields the protein CAIGRQESEPTDTQYF.

This clonotype was detected only once. CDR3 nucleotide sequence: TGTGCCAGCAGCCGAATCGAAGAGACCCAGTACTTC. As protein: CASSRIEETQYF. The chain recombines TRBV12-3 or TRBV12-4 with TRBJ2-5; D is ambiguous. The CDR3 has 12 amino acids. Trimming removed 6 bases at V and 3 bases at J, with 8 bases between.

The chain employs TRBV4-2 and TRBJ2-1, with 11 bases identical to TRBD2. Germline lookup yields CDR1 LGHNA and CDR2 YNFKEQ. J gave up 3 bases and V 4 bases, and 8 bases lay outside the gene matches. The CDR3 runs 17 residues. The CDR3 region is CASSRGSGTSGYNEQFF. The CDR3 DNA reads TGTGCCAGCAGCCGCGGATCCGGGACTAGCGGCTACAATGAGCAGTTCTTC.

This clonotype has just one count. The germline gene is not matched at one end of the junction; a read error may be the cause. The J gene is TRBJ2-5, the V gene TRBV12-3 or TRBV12-4; D is perhaps TRBD1 (6 bases). The CDR3 is 9 residues long. CDR3 protein: CASRMDRRF. CDR3 DNA: TGTGCCAGCAGGATGGACAGACGCTTC.

The CDR3 bases are TGTGCCAGTAGAACAGGGAATCAGCCCCAGCATTTT. Amino acid sequence: CASRTGNQPQHF. This chain connects TRBV19 to TRBJ1-5; D possibly corresponds to TRBD1 (6 bases). CDR1 is LNHDA and CDR2 is SQIVND in the germline V gene (reference sequence). The CDR3 contains 12 residues. Trimming took off 6 bases at V and 4 bases at J, with 7 bases between the two ends.

This clonotype was observed a few times. V gene TRBV28 combines with J gene TRBJ1-2; unclear D gene. Looked up from germline, CDR1 is MDHEN and CDR2 is SYDVKM. V lost 6 bases and J 6 bases, leaving 14 bases between the germline ends. The CDR3 contains 13 residues. The CDR3: CASSLSVIDGYTF. In DNA form, the CDR3 reads TGTGCCAGCAGCTTAAGTGTAATTGATGGCTACACCTTC.